The clone carrying this TCR beta chain showed up many times. Its specificity is not known. This CDR3 region has 12 residues. CDR1 is SGHTA and CDR2 is FQGNSA in the germline V gene. Trimming removed 0 bases from V and 5 bases from J, with 4 bases in between. These data come from a study of identical twins. Study findings and constraints: Diverse VJ usage suggested most zero-insertion clonotypes were not invariant T cells.

Each donor (without exception) was a healthy Caucasian. MiXCR was run by TCRdb on the 5' RACE reads, yielding one entry per CDR3 protein. The table has 240,000 or so distinct CDR3 sequences, around 7% seen once. This sample was shared with a second study, whose subject was yellow fever vaccine responses in identical twins.

The clonotype was recovered from a woman under 30 in good health. The chain links TRBV7-2 to TRBJ2-5; D remains unclear. Input material: memory (CD45RO+) T cells sorted from blood. The CDR3 bases are TGTGCCAGCAGCTTAGCTTTGGAGACCCAGTACTTC. It codes for CASSLALETQYF.